The rows below give T cell receptor beta chains drawn from one sample of a study of blood T cell repertoires in COVID-19. Generated by immunoSEQ multiplex PCR, the TCRdb table keeps only in-frame clones and is missing some. Here the sample spans roughly 150,000 clones, around 82% being singletons. Sequencing was performed on PBMCs or T cells enriched from blood (not recorded which). All receptors derive from a man in his forties who had recovered from COVID-19. The CDR3 runs from the conserved cysteine through the conserved F or W. A D gene is named only where the DNA matches it firmly. Rows give clone size only sometimes, using once, few, many, or a class for an expanded clone.

j_call v_call clone_size d_call cdr3_aa cdr3_nt
TRBJ1-2 TRBV28 - TRBD1 CASSTVGQGAYSSYGYTF TGTGCCAGCAGTACAGTTGGACAGGGGGCCTATTCTTCCTATGGCTACACCTTC
TRBJ2-2 TRBV5-1 once - CASSSKQKNTGELFF TGCGCCAGCAGCTCCAAACAAAAGAACACCGGGGAGCTGTTTTTT
TRBJ1-1 TRBV19 - TRBD1 CASSIVARTGLYAGGNTEAFF TGTGCCAGTAGTATAGTTGCCAGGACAGGGCTATATGCGGGTGGGAACACTGAAGCTTTCTTT
TRBJ1-5 TRBV5-8 - - CASSAVFGNQPQHF TGTGCCAGCAGCGCGGTTTTTGGAAATCAGCCCCAGCATTTT
TRBJ1-5 TRBV6-1 - TRBD1 CASSEPGQGNNQPQHF TGTGCCAGCAGTGAACCCGGACAGGGCAACAATCAGCCCCAGCATTTT
TRBJ2-2 TRBV9 - - CASSVTGNENTGELFF TGTGCCAGCAGCGTTACAGGGAACGAGAACACCGGGGAGCTGTTTTTT
TRBJ1-2 TRBV30 - - CAWSVLQGNYGYTF TGTGCCTGGAGTGTCCTTCAGGGCAACTATGGCTACACCTTC
TRBJ2-7 TRBV6-1 few - CASSEHERTYEQYF TGTGCCAGCAGTGAGCATGAGAGGACCTACGAGCAGTACTTC
TRBJ2-5 TRBV6-1 - - CASSEARETQYF TGTGCCAGCAGTGAAGCGAGGGAGACCCAGTACTTC
TRBJ2-3 TRBV5-1 - - CASSLGRANTDTQYF TGCGCCAGCAGCCTGGGCAGGGCCAACACAGATACGCAGTATTTT
TRBJ2-2 TRBV19 - - CASSPRRENTGELFF TGTGCCAGTAGTCCCCGACGGGAGAACACCGGGGAGCTGTTTTTT
TRBJ2-3 TRBV3-1/TRBV3-2 - TRBD2 CASSHPSGVTDTQYF TGTGCCAGCAGCCATCCTAGCGGGGTTACAGATACGCAGTATTTT
TRBJ2-1 TRBV11-1 - - CASSSRSSEQFF TGTGCCAGCAGCTCCCGGAGCTCGGAGCAGTTCTTC
TRBJ1-3 TRBV5-1 once - CASSPGDSGNTIYF TGCGCCAGCAGCCCCGGGGACTCTGGAAACACCATATATTTT
TRBJ2-7 TRBV6-1 - - CASSSAGALGKQYF TGTGCCAGCAGTTCAGCAGGGGCGCTCGGAAAGCAGTACTTC
TRBJ1-1 TRBV2 - - CASRLTGNTEAFF TGTGCCAGCAGACTGACAGGGAACACTGAAGCTTTCTTT
TRBJ1-2 TRBV18 - TRBD1 CASSSLTGAYGYTF TGTGCCAGCTCATCTCTGACAGGGGCCTATGGCTACACCTTC
TRBJ1-1 TRBV19 - - CASSIVGLREEEAFF TGTGCCAGTAGTATAGTAGGTTTAAGGGAGGAAGAAGCTTTCTTT
TRBJ1-1 TRBV5-1 - - CASSLADFYTEAFF TGCGCCAGCAGCTTGGCTGACTTCTACACTGAAGCTTTCTTT
TRBJ2-3 TRBV19 - TRBD1 CASSPQGAGTQYF TGTGCCAGTAGTCCCCAGGGGGCGGGTACGCAGTATTTT
TRBJ2-3 TRBV28 - TRBD2 CASTHGLAGLDTQYF TGTGCCAGCACTCACGGACTAGCGGGGTTAGATACGCAGTATTTT
TRBJ2-1 TRBV5-1 - TRBD1 CASSLEGQGVNEQFF TGCGCCAGCAGCTTGGAGGGACAGGGAGTCAATGAGCAGTTCTTC
TRBJ1-4 TRBV30 few - CAWSGGGIATNEKLFF TGTGCCTGGAGTGGCGGGGGGATCGCAACTAATGAAAAACTGTTTTTT
TRBJ1-3 TRBV7-6 once - CASSLTVPGVGNTIYF TGTGCCAGCAGCTTGACGGTTCCGGGGGTTGGAAACACCATATATTTT
TRBJ1-5 TRBV5-5 - - CASSLGRGDQPQHF TGTGCCAGCAGCTTGGGCAGGGGAGATCAGCCCCAGCATTTT
TRBJ1-6 TRBV7-9 - - CASSPDEGFLHF TGTGCCAGCAGTCCTGACGAGGGTTTCCTCCACTTT
TRBJ1-2 TRBV7-6 once - CASSEDRWGRGYTF TGTGCCAGCAGCGAAGACAGGTGGGGTCGTGGCTACACCTTC
TRBJ1-6 TRBV3-1/TRBV3-2 - - CASSQDLGGTRSSYNSPLHF TGTGCCAGCAGCCAAGATTTAGGGGGTACAAGGAGCTCCTATAATTCACCCCTCCACTTT
TRBJ2-3 TRBV7-8 - TRBD1 CASSITGVFTDTQYF TGTGCCAGCAGCATAACAGGGGTTTTCACAGATACGCAGTATTTT
TRBJ2-3 TRBV5-3 - - CARSLRREEGVPDTQYF TGTGCCAGAAGCTTGAGACGCGAAGAGGGGGTCCCAGATACGCAGTATTTT
TRBJ1-1 TRBV9 - - CASSVDGDWMNTEAFF TGTGCCAGCAGCGTAGACGGGGACTGGATGAACACTGAAGCTTTCTTT
TRBJ1-6 TRBV6-5 - - CASRRSRGSSPLHF TGTGCCAGCAGACGATCCAGGGGAAGCTCACCCCTCCACTTT
TRBJ1-2 TRBV25-1 few - CASSDPINRYGYTF TGTGCCAGCAGTGATCCAATCAACAGATATGGCTACACCTTC
TRBJ1-2 TRBV30 - - CACSNRDGYTF TGTGCCTGTTCAAACAGGGACGGCTACACCTTC
TRBJ2-3 TRBV2 - TRBD2 CASRPRGGYTDTQYF TGTGCCAGCAGGCCACGCGGGGGGTACACAGATACGCAGTATTTT
TRBJ1-2 TRBV6-5 - - CASTAGDRKGGYTF TGTGCCAGCACCGCCGGTGACAGAAAGGGAGGCTACACCTTC
TRBJ2-7 TRBV4-1 - TRBD1 CASSQETGPGYEQYF TGCGCCAGCAGCCAAGAGACAGGGCCAGGTTACGAGCAGTACTTC
TRBJ2-3 TRBV5-5 - - CASSRGGGWSTDTQYF TGTGCCAGCAGCCGAGGCGGAGGATGGAGCACAGATACGCAGTATTTT
TRBJ2-2 TRBV10-3 few TRBD2 CAISGRLAGNTGELFF TGTGCCATCAGTGGACGGCTAGCGGGAAACACCGGGGAGCTGTTTTTT
TRBJ1-2 TRBV6-1 - TRBD1 CASSEESGHRGMFHGYTF TGTGCCAGCAGTGAAGAGAGCGGTCACAGGGGAATGTTTCATGGCTACACCTTC
TRBJ2-2 TRBV2 - - CASSSTEGAGELFF TGTGCCAGCAGCTCCACTGAGGGGGCCGGGGAGCTGTTTTTT